A selection of T cell receptor beta chains follows, all from one sample in a study of blood T cell repertoires in COVID-19. The repertoire was sequenced with immunoSEQ multiplex PCR; TCRdb's copy has only in-frame clones and lacks some. The sample records 200,000 to 250,000 clones, around 82% being singletons. Specimen: peripheral blood. The source is a woman in her 70s with acute or convalescent COVID-19. Each CDR3 is given with its conserved first and last residue.

TRBV7-9,TRBJ1-3,CASSSGTGAISGNTIYF
TRBV28,TRBJ1-3,CATARGSGNTIYF
TRBV5-1,TRBJ1-4,CASSLPDSFNEKLFF
TRBV29-1,TRBJ2-3,CSAIQSTDTQYF
TRBV29-1,TRBJ1-2,CSVETLRTQGASNYGYTF
TRBV15,TRBJ1-4,CATSRVGGRREKLFF
TRBV7-9,TRBJ2-3,CASSAPGQGTDTQYF
TRBV24-1,TRBJ2-7,CATSDPGVPTSEQYF
TRBV10-2,TRBJ2-5,CASSEQGLQETQYF
TRBV3-1/TRBV3-2,TRBJ1-1,CASSRNRGGTEAFF
TRBV18,TRBJ2-2,CASSPLAGNTGELFF
TRBV2,TRBJ2-5,CASSETSYQETQYF
TRBV19,TRBJ1-4,CASSLQTGASEKLFF
TRBV7-6,TRBJ2-3,CASSFGLAALAPDTQYF
TRBV11-3,TRBJ2-2,CASSLDLGLAGGTGELFF
TRBV19,TRBJ1-1,CASTTQGNTEAFF
TRBV3-1/TRBV3-2,TRBJ1-2,CASRSRNRYGYTF
TRBV6-5,TRBJ2-7,CASSKRQGGYEQYF
TRBV21-1,TRBJ2-3,CAPERGQREVVGDTQYF
TRBV21-1,TRBJ2-7,CASGRTGGYEQYF
TRBV2,TRBJ1-1,CASSETRRDTEAFF
TRBV10-1,TRBJ2-7,CASSTGTGAYEQYF
TRBV7-6,TRBJ2-1,CASSQGGPSGYNEQFF
TRBV6-5,TRBJ2-2,CASRDDGTYTGELFF
TRBV18,TRBJ1-2,CASSRGRAGGAYGYTF
TRBV6-5,TRBJ1-5,CASSTGGKAQHF
TRBV10-3,TRBJ1-2,CAITPGTGNYGYTF
TRBV18,TRBJ2-6,CASSPLWGPGANVLTF
TRBV2,TRBJ1-2,CASSERGLGNYGYTF
TRBV4-1,TRBJ1-1,CASSQEDRAGFHTEAFF
TRBV28,TRBJ2-5,CASSSKPIDRGDPWETQYF
TRBV27,TRBJ2-1,CASRSSGRSSGEFF
TRBV27,TRBJ2-2,CASTASGTGELFF
TRBV7-2,TRBJ2-7,CASSLELAGGPQQYF
TRBV4-1,TRBJ2-7,CASSQEPGLAGAYEQYF
TRBV7-9,TRBJ2-3,CASSLRLDTQYF
TRBV7-2,TRBJ2-2,CASSPRNTGELFF
TRBV5-1,TRBJ1-4,CASSLGGQGNEKLFF
TRBV19,TRBJ1-1,CASSIVSTTMNTEAFF
TRBV5-1,TRBJ1-1,CASNEGGPNTEAFF
TRBV7-2,TRBJ2-1,CASSLAGASGRRNEQFF